Below, 13 T cell receptor beta chains from the same sample are listed, as sequenced in a study of CD4 T cells in relation to SARS-CoV-2 and coronaviruses. Measured with immunoSEQ multiplex PCR; TCRdb has only the in-frame clones, and not every one. The repertoire includes around 69,000 clones, about 94% of them detected once, and 0.13% to 0.15% sits in the top ten. Before the COVID-19 pandemic, during about 2011-2019, CD4+ T cells were taken from unexposed donors. The specimen was naive CD4+ T cells from PBMCs. Subset described: naive CD4+ T cells isolated by negative enrichment. These receptors all stem from a human donor in good health.

The V call is TRBV11-2, the J call TRBJ2-7, with 9 bases identical to TRBD2. This CDR3 region has 17 residues. The V gene's germline CDR1 is SGHAT and CDR2 FQNNGV. After removal of 5 bases from V and 5 bases from J, the junction contained 16 bases not matched to a gene. The CDR3 spells CASSPKVSAGGRNEQYF. In DNA, the CDR3 is TGTGCCAGCAGCCCTAAGGTCAGCGCGGGAGGGAGGAACGAGCAGTACTTC.

This chain uses TRBV19 with TRBJ1-2, with TRBD1 matching over 7 bases. The CDR3 contains 14 residues. J gave up 4 bases and V 6 bases, and 8 bases lay outside the gene matches. CDR1 is LNHDA and CDR2 is SQIVND in the germline V gene (reference sequence). The CDR3: CASREQGRVYGYTF. In DNA, the CDR3 is TGTGCCAGTAGAGAACAGGGGAGGGTCTATGGCTACACCTTC. The full variable domain, rest sourced from reference TRBV19 and TRBJ1-2, is DGGITQSPKYLFRKEGQNVTLSCEQNLNHDAMYWYRQDPGQGLRLIYYSQIVNDFQKGDIAEGYSVSREKKESFPLTVTSAQKNPTAFYLCASREQGRVYGYTFGSGTRLTVV.

The chain joins TRBV18 to TRBJ1-1, with 7 nucleotides matching TRBD1. From germline, CDR1 is KGHSH and CDR2 LQKENI. CDR3 length: 12 residues. Losses at the gene ends were 8 bases for V and 7 bases for J; bases not matched to a gene: 7. Written as DNA, the CDR3 is TGTGCCAGCACCCTAGGGACAGTTGAAGCTTTCTTT. This sequence encodes CASTLGTVEAFF.

This clone was observed a single time. This chain uses TRBV3-1 (or the pseudogene TRBV3-2) with TRBJ1-2; no clear D. Per germline, CDR1 LGHDT and CDR2 YNNKEL (reference sequence). The V end lost 0 bases, the J end lost 5 bases, and 16 bases lay between the germline ends. The CDR3 is 16 residues long. CDR3 region: CASSQEPQPLQYGYTF. Here the CDR3 DNA reads TGTGCCAGCAGCCAAGAACCGCAGCCCCTCCAGTATGGCTACACCTTC.

V gene TRBV6-5 combines with J gene TRBJ1-1; the match to TRBD1 covers 8 bases. V lost 6 bases and J lost 8; bases outside the gene matches: 8. The V gene's germline CDR1 is MNHEY and CDR2 SVGAGI. The CDR3 runs to 13 residues. This CDR3 reads CASSRRQGFEAFF. In nucleotides, the CDR3 is TGTGCCAGCAGCCGTAGACAGGGGTTCGAAGCTTTCTTT.

V is TRBV5-1 and J is TRBJ2-5, with 10 bases fitting TRBD2. Germline CDR1 reads SGHRS; CDR2 reads YFSETQ. The CDR3 covers 14 residues. Losses at the gene ends were 3 bases for V and 4 bases for J; bases not matched to a gene: 3. This CDR3 reads CASSSAGGGETQYF. The CDR3 nucleotides are TGCGCCAGCAGCTCAGCGGGAGGGGGAGAGACCCAGTACTTC.

V is TRBV6-1 and J is TRBJ1-2; D is possibly TRBD1 (6 bases). The CDR3 extends over 15 amino acids. Germline V gene data show CDR1 as MNHNS and CDR2 as SASEGT. Trimming removed 3 bases from V and 5 bases from J, with 16 bases in between. DNA of the CDR3: TGTGCCAGCAGTGAGACAGGTTCACGGGGGTATGGCTACACCTTC. Translation: CASSETGSRGYGYTF.

This rearrangement joins TRBV29-1 to TRBJ2-2, with 8 positions matching TRBD1. Germline V gene sequence: CDR1 SQVTM, CDR2 ANQGSEA. The CDR3 is 12 amino acids. V lost 6 bases and J lost 6; bases outside the gene matches: 3. The CDR3 here is CSVGQGPGELFF. The DNA of the CDR3 is TGCAGCGTCGGACAGGGTCCCGGGGAGCTGTTTTTT.

This clone has only a few counts. CDR3 nucleotides: TGTGCCAGCAGCAGCCGGGGCTTAGCAGCCGATACGCAGTATTTT. Its translation: CASSSRGLAADTQYF. The chain is built from TRBV5-6 and TRBJ2-3; either TRBD1 or TRBD2 may fit D (5 bases each). Germline V CDR1 and CDR2: SGHDT, YYEEEE. The CDR3 runs to 15 residues. V shed 4 bases and J shed 6 bases, with 18 bases lying between them.

The rearrangement joins TRBV19 to TRBJ2-1; D remains ambiguous. Trimming pared 3 bases from V and 7 bases from J, leaving 10 bases between. CDR3 length: 13 residues. Germline V gene lookup returns CDR1 LNHDA and CDR2 SQIVND (reference sequence). The CDR3 here is CASSIAVINEQFF. The CDR3 nucleotides are TGTGCCAGTAGTATCGCGGTCATAAATGAGCAGTTCTTC.

This chain joins TRBV7-9 and TRBJ2-6, with no clear D. Germline V CDR1 and CDR2: SEHNR, FQNEAQ (reference sequence). The CDR3 consists of 14 residues. Trimming took off 5 bases at V and 4 bases at J, with 9 bases between the two ends. The CDR3 DNA is TGTGCCAGCAGCGTTTCATCCGGGGCCAACGTCCTGACTTTC. It yields the protein CASSVSSGANVLTF.

The V and J genes are TRBV2 and TRBJ2-6, with a possible D match to TRBD1 (5 bases). CDR1 and CDR2 from the germline V gene are SNHLY and FYNNEI. The CDR3 is made up of 16 amino acids. The germline V and J ends were trimmed by 7 bases and 0 bases, with 13 bases remaining between them. The CDR3 DNA follows: TGTGCCAGCAAGTTCGACAGCTCCTCTGGGGCCAACGTCCTGACTTTC. Protein sequence: CASKFDSSSGANVLTF.

The chain couples TRBV28 to TRBJ2-7; the match to TRBD2 covers 12 bases. Germline V gives CDR1 MDHEN, CDR2 SYDVKM. CDR3 length equals 14 residues. The V and J ends lost 7 bases and 9 bases, in that order; junction bases with no gene match: 10. CDR3 region: CASTLAGGQLRQYF. Here the CDR3 DNA reads TGTGCCAGCACTCTAGCGGGAGGGCAATTAAGGCAGTACTTC.